A single sample is the source of the 31 T cell receptor beta chains below, sequenced in a study of control samples from healthy donors and cancer patients. TCRdb's copy holds only in-frame clones and misses some; the assay was immunoSEQ multiplex PCR. Altogether 150,000 to 180,000 clones are present, roughly 92% being singletons, with the ten largest covering 2% to 2.5%. The sample was blood. The receptor set was obtained from a man aged 50 or older in good health.

The rearrangement joins TRBV14 to TRBJ2-7, with 9 bases matching TRBD2. V shed 1 base, J shed 11 bases, and the junction held 0 bases outside the gene matches. CDR3 length: 11 amino acids. Germline CDR1 reads SGHDN; CDR2 reads FVKESK. In nucleotides, the CDR3 is TGTGCCAGCAGCCAAGGACTAGCGGAGTACTTC. As protein: CASSQGLAEYF.

The chain is built from TRBV19 and TRBJ2-4; TRBD1 matches 9 bases. The CDR3 has 15 amino acids. The ends lost 6 bases at V and 1 base at J; junction bases unmatched: 4. CDR1 and CDR2 (germline): LNHDA, SQIVND (reference sequence). CDR3 coding DNA: TGTGCCAGTAGGGAACAGGGGGCTGCCAAAAACATTCAGTACTTC. This codes for CASREQGAAKNIQYF.

V is TRBV4-1 and J is TRBJ2-4; TRBD2 agrees at 8 bases. Germline V lookup: CDR1 MGHRA, CDR2 YSYEKL. The CDR3 consists of 16 residues. The J segment lost 4 bases and the V segment lost 0 bases, leaving 5 bases of the junction unmatched. The CDR3 sequence is CASSQENGRAKNIQYF. CDR3 in DNA: TGCGCCAGCAGCCAAGAGAACGGGAGGGCAAAAAACATTCAGTACTTC.

The chain recombines TRBV28 with TRBJ1-4; unclear D gene. The CDR3 consists of 13 residues. Germline CDR1 is MDHEN and CDR2 is SYDVKM. V lost 3 bases and J lost 8, with 10 bases in between. The chain's CDR3 is CASSLGGTEKLFF. CDR3 coding DNA: TGTGCCAGCAGTTTGGGAGGTACAGAAAAACTGTTTTTT.

The rearrangement links TRBV6-4 to TRBJ1-2, with D perhaps matching TRBD1 (6 bases). Germline V gene data show CDR1 as MRHNA and CDR2 as SNTAGT. The CDR3 runs to 13 residues. V lost 0 bases and J 7 bases, leaving 9 bases between the germline ends. Written as DNA, the CDR3 is TGTGCCAGCAGTGACTCGGGGGGCCGTGGCTACACCTTC. Translating it yields CASSDSGGRGYTF.

The J gene is TRBJ1-1, the V gene TRBV6-6, with D unclear. The CDR3 runs to 15 residues. CDR1 is MNHNY, CDR2 SVGAGI, per germline (reference sequence). Trimming took 6 bases from V and 4 from J, leaving 18 bases between them. CDR3 amino acids: CASSDPVSGSTEAFF. CDR3 nucleotide sequence: TGTGCCAGCAGCGACCCGGTCTCCGGGAGCACTGAAGCTTTCTTT.

This chain joins TRBV28 and TRBJ1-1; 9 bases agree with TRBD1. V trimming: 2 bases; J trimming: 1 base; junction bases outside the gene matches: 5. The CDR3 runs 16 residues. Germline assignment: CDR1 MDHEN and CDR2 SYDVKM. CDR3 sequence: CASSLAGDRANTEAFF. The CDR3 DNA reads TGTGCCAGCAGTTTAGCCGGGGACAGGGCGAACACTGAAGCTTTCTTT.

The J gene is TRBJ1-6, the V gene TRBV30; D ambiguous. Trimming shortened V by 6 bases and J by 4 bases, and 10 bases separated the two germline ends. The CDR3 spans 13 residues. Germline loops: CDR1 GTSNPN, CDR2 SVGIG (reference sequence). CDR3 loop: CACTQEYNSPLHF. CDR3 in DNA: TGTGCCTGTACCCAGGAGTATAATTCACCCCTCCACTTT.

V usage is TRBV6-5 and J usage is TRBJ1-4; D uncertain. The germline CDR1 and CDR2 sequences are MNHEY and SVGAGI. V was cut by 2 bases and J by 3 bases, with 13 bases left in between. The CDR3 extends over 16 amino acids. The CDR3 spells CASSYGPSAANEKLFF. CDR3 nucleotide sequence: TGTGCCAGCAGTTACGGGCCATCGGCAGCTAATGAAAAACTGTTTTTT.

The genes are TRBV11-3 and TRBJ1-1; D is possibly TRBD1 (5 bases). The CDR3 consists of 11 residues. V shed 0 bases and J shed 13 bases, with 9 bases lying between them. Germline loops: CDR1 SGHNT, CDR2 YENEEA. CDR3 nucleotides: TGTGCCAGCAGCTTAGAAGGACAAATTTTCTTT. It codes for CASSLEGQIFF.

The CDR3 region is CASTGRGLSNEKLFF. The DNA of the CDR3 is TGTGCCAGCACTGGGCGGGGGCTATCTAATGAAAAACTGTTTTTT. This sequence joins TRBV2 and TRBJ1-4, with D maybe TRBD1 (6 bases). CDR1 is SNHLY, CDR2 FYNNEI, per germline. Deletions cut 7 bases from V and 3 bases from J, with 15 bases between. This CDR3 is built from 15 residues.

J is TRBJ2-1 and V is TRBV11-3; 7 bases are a match to TRBD1. CDR3 length: 16 residues. V was clipped by 2 bases and J by 6 bases; unmatched bases: 10. CDR1 is SGHNT, CDR2 YENEEA, per germline. CDR3 nucleotide sequence: TGTGCCAGCAGCTTACGAGGCGGACAGGAAGGCAATGAGCAGTTCTTC. This codes for CASSLRGGQEGNEQFF. The whole variable domain, remainder taken from reference TRBV11-3 and TRBJ2-1, is EAGVVQSPRYKIIEKKQPVAFWCNPISGHNTLYWYLQNLGQGPELLIRYENEEAVDDSQLPKDRFSAERLKGVDSTLKIQPAELGDSAVYLCASSLRGGQEGNEQFFGPGTRLTVL.

This sequence joins TRBV6-5 and TRBJ1-1; tentatively, D is TRBD1 (5 bases). V shed 0 bases and J shed 2 bases, with 10 bases lying between them. Germline V gene sequence: CDR1 MNHEY, CDR2 SVGAGI. The CDR3 has 15 residues. Here the CDR3 reads CASSYSWQGNTEAFF. The CDR3 DNA reads TGTGCCAGCAGTTACTCGTGGCAGGGAAACACTGAAGCTTTCTTT.

The chain is built from TRBV3-1 (or the pseudogene TRBV3-2) and TRBJ2-5; 7 bases line up with TRBD2. The CDR3 extends over 15 amino acids. CDR1 LGHDT and CDR2 YNNKEL come from the germline V gene (reference sequence). The V gene end was trimmed by 1 base and the J gene end by 2 bases; junction bases not matched to a gene: 4. The CDR3 coding sequence is TGTGCCAGCAGCCAAGGGGGCGGGAGACAAGAGACCCAGTACTTC. Amino acids: CASSQGGGRQETQYF.

This rearrangement joins TRBV7-2 to TRBJ2-1; 9 bases align to TRBD2. The CDR3 has 15 residues. The J segment lost 2 bases and the V segment lost 6 bases, leaving 5 bases of the junction unmatched. Germline CDR1 reads SGHTA; CDR2 reads FQGNSA. For the CDR3, the DNA is TGTGCCAGCAGGCTCTTAGCGGGAGCCTACAATGAGCAGTTCTTC. Translating gives CASRLLAGAYNEQFF.

This chain connects TRBV7-9 to TRBJ2-5, with 7 bases identical to TRBD2. Trimming cost V 6 bases and J 5 bases; bases outside gene matches: 12. Germline V gene sequence: CDR1 SEHNR, CDR2 FQNEAQ (reference sequence). The length of the CDR3 is 15 residues. CDR3 residues: CASRPLGGPGETQYF. The CDR3 coding sequence is TGTGCCAGCAGGCCGCTGGGAGGGCCGGGGGAGACCCAGTACTTC.

The chain joins TRBV3-1 (or the pseudogene TRBV3-2) to TRBJ1-1; 11 bases map to TRBD1. V lost 4 bases and J lost 5; bases outside the gene matches: 6. The CDR3 length is 15 residues. Germline V gene lookup returns CDR1 LGHDT and CDR2 YNNKEL (reference sequence). As DNA, the CDR3 is TGTGCCAGCAGCCTCGGACAGGGGGCGAGGACTGAAGCTTTCTTT. Residues: CASSLGQGARTEAFF.

This clone was found once. The V and J genes are TRBV12-5 and TRBJ2-1; unclear D gene. Germline V CDR1 and CDR2: LGHNT, FRNRAP. CDR3 length: 13 amino acids. V lost 2 bases and J 5 bases, leaving 7 bases between the germline ends. The CDR3 sequence: CASGLTPNNEQFF. The CDR3 coding sequence is TGTGCTAGTGGTTTGACTCCCAACAATGAGCAGTTCTTC.

The J gene is TRBJ2-7, the V gene TRBV6-4, with D perhaps matching TRBD1 (6 bases). With 9 bases removed from V and 2 bases from J, the gap between germline ends came to 11 bases. The CDR3 is 12 residues long. The germline V gene has CDR1 MRHNA and CDR2 SNTAGT. The CDR3: CASGQPTYEQYF. The DNA of the CDR3 is TGTGCCAGTGGACAGCCTACCTACGAGCAGTACTTC.

The chain combines TRBV5-1 with TRBJ1-5; 7 bases fit TRBD1. V was pared by 3 bases and J by 4 bases, with 1 base of the junction left unmatched. This CDR3 contains 13 residues. Per the germline V gene, CDR1 is SGHRS and CDR2 is YFSETQ. The CDR3 region has the DNA TGCGCCAGCAGCTCGGACAGGAATCAGCCCCAGCATTTT. Amino acid sequence: CASSSDRNQPQHF.

The gene calls are TRBV11-2 and TRBJ2-7; D perhaps matches TRBD2 (6 bases). Trimming took 4 bases from V and 1 from J, leaving 8 bases between them. Germline V lookup: CDR1 SGHAT, CDR2 FQNNGV. There are 13 residues in the CDR3. The CDR3 here is CASSWGVSYEQYF. The CDR3 DNA reads TGTGCCAGCAGCTGGGGGGTTTCCTACGAGCAGTACTTC.

The genes are TRBV5-6 and TRBJ2-2; a possible D gene is TRBD2 (5 bases). The CDR3 totals 15 residues. Trimming stripped 4 bases from V and 0 bases from J, with 10 bases between. The germline CDR1 and CDR2 sequences are SGHDT and YYEEEE. The CDR3 sequence: CASSLGRTNTGELFF. CDR3 coding DNA: TGTGCCAGCAGCCTGGGGAGAACGAACACCGGGGAGCTGTTTTTT.

The chain employs TRBV29-1 and TRBJ1-1; 11 nucleotides line up with TRBD1. V shed 6 bases, J shed 4 bases, and the junction held 7 bases outside the gene matches. The CDR3 has 14 amino acids. Germline CDR1 is SQVTM and CDR2 is ANQGSEA. The CDR3 bases are TGCAGCGTATCGGGACAGGGGGATATCACTGAAGCTTTCTTT. This sequence encodes CSVSGQGDITEAFF.

A remark on this clone: Different DNA sequences within this sample yield the same CDR3. The rearrangement links TRBV2 to TRBJ2-7; D unclear. CDR3 length: 12 amino acids. Germline V gene lookup returns CDR1 SNHLY and CDR2 FYNNEI. The V and J ends lost 6 bases and 7 bases respectively, with 13 bases between them. This CDR3 is CASSSGSYEQYF. In nucleotides, the CDR3 is TGTGCCAGCAGCTCTGGATCGTATGAGCAGTACTTC.

This clone was seen a single time. The chain couples TRBV5-6 to TRBJ1-2; D call uncertain. Per germline, CDR1 SGHDT and CDR2 YYEEEE. V lost 1 base, J lost 4 bases, and 14 bases lay in between. This CDR3 region has 15 residues. The chain's CDR3 is CASSLRSVYGYGYTF. In nucleotides, the CDR3 is TGTGCCAGCAGCTTGCGGTCCGTATATGGCTATGGCTACACCTTC.

This clone is a singleton in its sample. This chain connects TRBV11-2 to TRBJ2-5; D unresolved. The CDR3 contains 14 residues. The germline V gene has CDR1 SGHAT and CDR2 FQNNGV. Trimming removed 5 bases from V and 7 bases from J, with 17 bases in between. CDR3 sequence reads: CASSPPLLSGTQYF. Written as DNA, the CDR3 is TGTGCCAGCAGCCCCCCACTGTTGAGTGGGACCCAGTACTTC.

The rearrangement joins TRBV19 to TRBJ1-5; perhaps TRBD1 as D (5 bases). From germline, CDR1 is LNHDA and CDR2 SQIVND (reference sequence). This CDR3 region has 15 residues. Deletions cut 5 bases from V and 6 bases from J, with 17 bases between. The CDR3 DNA sequence: TGTGCCAGTAGTCCCGACAGACATGGAGGTCAGCCCCAGCATTTT. It yields the protein CASSPDRHGGQPQHF. Full variable domain (remainder filled in from reference TRBV19 and TRBJ1-5): DGGITQSPKYLFRKEGQNVTLSCEQNLNHDAMYWYRQDPGQGLRLIYYSQIVNDFQKGDIAEGYSVSREKKESFPLTVTSAQKNPTAFYLCASSPDRHGGQPQHFGDGTRLSIL.

In its sample, this clone was seen once. The chain joins TRBV5-1 to TRBJ2-1, with TRBD1 matching 8 bases. J was trimmed by 7 bases and V by 2 bases; bases with no gene match: 11. The CDR3 loop spans 16 amino acids. Germline CDR1 SGHRS, CDR2 YFSETQ. CDR3 sequence: CASSFLPGQARNEQFF. CDR3 DNA: TGCGCCAGCAGCTTCCTGCCGGGACAGGCCAGGAATGAGCAGTTCTTC.

V gene TRBV14 combines with J gene TRBJ2-3; D may be TRBD2 (6 bases). Germline lookup yields CDR1 SGHDN and CDR2 FVKESK. V was shortened by 3 bases and J by 14 bases, with 12 bases between the two germline ends. This CDR3 region has 11 residues. CDR3: CASSQGTHRYF. The CDR3 DNA follows: TGTGCCAGCAGCCAGGGGACTCATAGGTATTTT.

The V call is TRBV28, the J call TRBJ2-2, with a possible D match to TRBD1 (5 bases). Trimming cost V 6 bases and J 4 bases, with 12 bases left between them. Looked up from germline, CDR1 is MDHEN and CDR2 is SYDVKM. CDR3 length: 14 amino acids. For the CDR3, the DNA is TGTGCCAGCAGGGGGCAAGGGTTCACCGGGGAGCTGTTTTTT. Translating it yields CASRGQGFTGELFF.

CDR3 loop: CTSSHLHRDFNTGELFF. In nucleotides, the CDR3 is TGCACCAGCAGCCACCTACACCGGGACTTCAACACCGGGGAGCTGTTTTTT. V is TRBV1 and J is TRBJ2-2; no DNA check was done on the table's D call, TRBD2. TRBV1 is shown as a pseudogene. This CDR3 is built from 17 residues.